Listed below are T cell receptor beta chains from one sample, sequenced in a study of T cells in Graves' hyperthyroidism and ophthalmopathy. TCRdb passed the multiplex PCR reads through MiXCR, listing each CDR3 protein once. Of roughly 99,000 distinct CDR3 sequences listed, 16% are singletons. The sample taken for sequencing was blood. The receptors here all came from a woman between 50 and 59 years old with Graves' hyperthyroidism. The CDR3 runs from the conserved cysteine through the conserved F or W. The D gene is left open where the match is weak. Not every row has a clone size; where given, it reads once, few, many or a size class.

length	V	D	size	J	CDR3	DNA
11	TRBV15	.	many	TRBJ1-2	CATSRGVGYTF	TGTGCCACCAGCAGAGGTGTGGGCTACACCTTC
13	TRBV7-6	.	many	TRBJ1-1	CASSLEDNTEAFF	TGTGCCAGCAGCTTAGAGGATAACACTGAAGCTTTCTTT
14	TRBV14	TRBD1	many	TRBJ1-2	CASSLGQGRYGYTF	TGTGCCAGCAGCCTAGGACAGGGGAGGTATGGCTACACCTTC
14	TRBV11-1	.	many	TRBJ2-2	CASSFRRSTGELFF	TGTGCCAGCAGCTTTAGGAGGAGCACCGGGGAGCTGTTTTTT
14	TRBV5-1	TRBD1	many	TRBJ2-5	CASSRQGDQETQYF	TGCGCCAGCAGTAGACAGGGGGACCAAGAGACCCAGTACTTC
15	TRBV19	.	many	TRBJ2-1	CASSPQKTTTMKQFF	TGTGCCAGTAGCCCACAGAAGACCACTACAATGAAGCAGTTCTTC
16	TRBV24-1	.	.	TRBJ2-1	CATSALPGQPGNEQFF	TGTGCCACCAGTGCCCTCCCCGGACAGCCTGGGAATGAGCAGTTCTTC
14	TRBV5-1	.	many	TRBJ2-4	CASSPTERANIQYF	TGCGCCAGCAGCCCCACGGAGAGGGCAAACATTCAGTACTTC
13	TRBV30	.	many	TRBJ1-3	CAAGQFSGNTIYF	TGTGCCGCCGGGCAGTTCTCTGGAAACACCATATATTTT
16	TRBV11-2	TRBD1	many	TRBJ1-4	CASSFLRGGINEKLFF	TGTGCCAGCAGCTTTCTCAGGGGGGGCATTAATGAAAAACTGTTTTTT
12	TRBV11-1	.	.	TRBJ2-7	CASSPGPREQYF	TGTGCCAGCAGCCCAGGGCCGAGGGAGCAGTACTTC
18	TRBV7-3	TRBD2	many	TRBJ2-3	CASSFLGLAGGLTDTQYF	TGTGCCAGCAGCTTCTTGGGACTAGCGGGAGGGTTGACGGATACGCAGTATTTT
15	TRBV11-3	TRBD2	.	TRBJ2-1	CASRPGLAGINEQFF	TGTGCCAGCAGACCGGGACTAGCGGGGATCAATGAGCAGTTCTTC
14	TRBV14	.	many	TRBJ2-5	CASSQGSGLGTQYF	TGTGCCAGCAGCCAAGGTAGCGGTCTAGGGACCCAGTACTTC
16	TRBV7-8	.	.	TRBJ1-4	CASSLARQATNEKLFF	TGTGCCAGCAGCTTAGCGAGGCAGGCTACTAATGAAAAACTGTTTTTT
19	TRBV12-3/TRBV12-4	TRBD2	many	TRBJ2-1	CASRRGGRGLISSYNEQFF	TGTGCCAGCAGACGGGGGGGGAGAGGTTTGATTAGCTCCTACAATGAGCAGTTCTTC
14	TRBV20-1	.	.	TRBJ2-2	CSASWASGTGELFF	TGCAGTGCTAGTTGGGCAAGCGGAACCGGGGAGCTGTTTTTT
16	TRBV7-9	TRBD2	.	TRBJ2-3	CASSLAPSGGTDTQYF	TGTGCCAGCAGCTTAGCTCCTAGCGGAGGCACAGATACGCAGTATTTT
14	TRBV28	.	many	TRBJ2-7	CASSPGAGFREQYF	TGTGCCAGCAGTCCCGGGGCAGGGTTCAGAGAGCAGTACTTC
15	TRBV19	.	.	TRBJ2-1	CASSNSGSSYNEQFF	TGTGCCAGTAGTAATAGCGGTAGCTCCTACAATGAGCAGTTCTTC
16	TRBV7-9	.	many	TRBJ2-5	CASSIPVRGGQETQYF	TGTGCCAGCAGCATACCGGTCCGGGGAGGCCAAGAGACCCAGTACTTC
13	TRBV10-1	.	many	TRBJ2-7	CASSDPMTYEQYF	TGCGCCAGCAGTGACCCGATGACCTACGAGCAGTACTTC
12	TRBV7-9	.	few	TRBJ2-5	CASSWTEETQYF	TGTGCCAGCAGCTGGACAGAAGAGACCCAGTACTTC
14	TRBV2	.	.	TRBJ2-3	CASTEAGIADTQYF	TGTGCCAGCACGGAGGCAGGGATCGCAGATACGCAGTATTTT
15	TRBV3-1	.	many	TRBJ2-7	CASSQVPTAAYEQYF	TGTGCCAGCAGCCAAGTTCCGACAGCAGCCTACGAGCAGTACTTC
12	TRBV28	TRBD2	many	TRBJ2-7	CATRGDSYEQYF	TGTGCCACCCGGGGGGACTCCTACGAGCAGTACTTC
14	TRBV11-2	.	many	TRBJ2-7	CASSLDVGAYEQYF	TGTGCCAGCAGCTTAGACGTGGGAGCCTACGAGCAGTACTTC
14	TRBV28	TRBD2	many	TRBJ2-5	CASSATSGRALGYF	TGTGCCAGCAGTGCGACTAGCGGGAGGGCCTTGGGGTACTTC
16	TRBV9	TRBD1	few	TRBJ2-5	CASSGTLGGASETQYF	TGTGCCAGCAGCGGGACCCTAGGGGGCGCATCGGAGACCCAGTACTTC
14	TRBV28	TRBD1	many	TRBJ1-2	CASSFLTGEGGYTF	TGTGCCAGCAGTTTCCTGACAGGGGAGGGAGGCTACACCTTC
12	TRBV13	.	.	TRBJ2-7	CASSLYRDEQYF	TGTGCCAGCAGCTTATACAGGGACGAGCAGTACTTC
15	TRBV28	.	many	TRBJ1-5	CANNSFCGEGQPQHF	TGTGCCAATAACAGCTTCTGTGGAGAAGGTCAGCCCCAGCATTTT
14	TRBV7-9	.	many	TRBJ2-7	CASSDPRIEYEQYF	TGTGCCAGCAGCGACCCCCGTATAGAGTACGAGCAGTACTTC
16	TRBV7-8	.	many	TRBJ2-1	CASSLSPGEALNEQFF	TGTGCCAGCAGCTTAAGTCCGGGGGAGGCCCTCAATGAGCAGTTCTTC
16	TRBV6-5	.	many	TRBJ2-3	CASSYSTADNTDTQYF	TGTGCCAGCAGTTACTCGACGGCGGACAACACAGATACGCAGTATTTT
12	TRBV27	.	many	TRBJ1-1	CASRSRGFEAFF	TGTGCCAGCAGGAGCAGGGGTTTTGAAGCTTTCTTT
14	TRBV28	.	many	TRBJ1-6	CASSQSRSGTPLHF	TGTGCCAGCAGTCAGTCTCGAAGCGGGACACCCCTCCACTTT
13	TRBV6-2/TRBV6-3	TRBD1	many	TRBJ1-5	CASGTVSNQPQHF	TGTGCCAGCGGGACAGTCAGCAATCAGCCCCAGCATTTT
14	TRBV19	.	.	TRBJ2-3	CASSDDRTTDTQYF	TGTGCCAGTTCAGACGACAGAACCACAGATACGCAGTATTTT
14	TRBV11-1	.	many	TRBJ2-3	CASSRDSPTDTQYF	TGTGCCAGCAGCCGGGACTCCCCCACAGATACGCAGTATTTT
14	TRBV19	.	few	TRBJ1-5	CASSRRMGDQPQHF	TGTGCCAGTAGCCGCCGGATGGGGGATCAGCCCCAGCATTTT
14	TRBV12-3/TRBV12-4	.	.	TRBJ2-5	CASSTDIPMGTQYF	TGTGCCAGCAGTACTGACATTCCCATGGGGACCCAGTACTTC
13	TRBV28	.	many	TRBJ2-7	CASSWRVSYEQYF	TGTGCCAGCTCCTGGAGGGTTTCCTACGAGCAGTACTTC
13	TRBV20-1	.	many	TRBJ2-1	CSARYPGVGEQFF	TGCAGTGCGAGATACCCGGGAGTGGGTGAGCAGTTCTTC
15	TRBV6-5	TRBD2	few	TRBJ2-3	CASSYTGGSTDTQYF	TGTGCCAGCAGTTACACGGGAGGGAGCACAGATACGCAGTATTTT